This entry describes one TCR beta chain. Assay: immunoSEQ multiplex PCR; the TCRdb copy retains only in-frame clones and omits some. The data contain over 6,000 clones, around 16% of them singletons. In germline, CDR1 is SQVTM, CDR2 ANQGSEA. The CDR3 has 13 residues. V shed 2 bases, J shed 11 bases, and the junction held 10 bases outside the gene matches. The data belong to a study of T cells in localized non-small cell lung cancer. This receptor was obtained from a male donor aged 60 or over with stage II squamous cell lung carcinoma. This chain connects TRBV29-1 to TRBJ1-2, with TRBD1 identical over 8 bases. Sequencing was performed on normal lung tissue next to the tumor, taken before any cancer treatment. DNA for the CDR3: TGCAGCGTTGAACGACAGGGGAAGTTGGGATACACCTTC. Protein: CSVERQGKLGYTF.